This passage covers 24 T cell receptor beta chains from one sample sequenced in a study of cytomegalovirus exposure and HLA in healthy donors. Here immunoSEQ multiplex PCR was the method, and the copy in TCRdb shows in-frame clones only, minus some. The sample carries 70,000 or so clones, 94% recorded once. Sequences were obtained from PBMCs. The receptor source for this set is a woman aged 18-30 years in good health and CMV-seronegative.

The rearrangement uses TRBV5-4 and TRBJ1-1; D ambiguous. V was clipped by 7 bases and J by 1 base, with 8 bases between them. This CDR3 comprises 12 residues. Germline CDR1 and CDR2: SGHNT and YYREEE (reference sequence). The CDR3 loop is CASWQTNTEAFF. The CDR3 DNA is TGTGCCAGCTGGCAAACGAACACTGAAGCTTTCTTT.

V is TRBV10-3 and J is TRBJ2-1, with D unclear. Germline V gives CDR1 ENHRY, CDR2 SYGVKD. Trimming pared 6 bases from V and 7 bases from J, leaving 7 bases between. This CDR3 spans 11 amino acids. In nucleotides, the CDR3 is TGTGCCATCAGGCAGGCTAATGAGCAGTTCTTC. It is translated as CAIRQANEQFF.

Concerning this clone itself: The sample has other DNA sequences that encode this CDR3 too. This chain connects TRBV27 to TRBJ2-3; perhaps TRBD1 as D (6 bases). The V gene's germline CDR1 is MNHEY and CDR2 SMNVEV (reference sequence). Trimming removed 2 bases at V and 2 bases at J, with 8 bases between. The CDR3 runs 14 residues. The CDR3 DNA reads as TGTGCCAGCAGTTTACGACAGGCCACAGATACGCAGTATTTT. Translation: CASSLRQATDTQYF.

The genes are TRBV9 and TRBJ2-5, with D maybe TRBD1 (6 bases). CDR1 and CDR2 from the germline V gene are SGDLS and YYNGEE. V was trimmed by 3 bases and J by 2 bases, leaving 14 bases between them. The CDR3 consists of 15 residues. CDR3 sequence (DNA): TGTGCCAGCAGCGGAGGGACACTGGGACAAGAGACCCAGTACTTC. This translates into CASSGGTLGQETQYF.

The rearrangement links TRBV9 to TRBJ2-3; D perhaps matches TRBD2 (5 bases). Germline V gene data show CDR1 as SGDLS and CDR2 as YYNGEE. Trimming took 4 bases from V and 2 from J, leaving 11 bases between them. The CDR3 length is 14 residues. The CDR3, as DNA: TGTGCCAGCAGCCCCCGGGGTACCACAGATACGCAGTATTTT. It translates to CASSPRGTTDTQYF.

This rearrangement joins TRBV7-9 to TRBJ1-5; D might be TRBD1 (5 bases). V was pared by 4 bases and J by 1 base, with 11 bases between. The CDR3 is 15 amino acids. Germline loops: CDR1 SEHNR, CDR2 FQNEAQ (reference sequence). Here the CDR3 reads CASSSASGSNQPQHF. The CDR3 DNA reads TGTGCCAGCAGCTCTGCCTCAGGGAGCAATCAGCCCCAGCATTTT.

The rearrangement joins TRBV6-5 to TRBJ1-4; 7 bases match TRBD1. The CDR3 spans 14 residues. Germline V gene lookup returns CDR1 MNHEY and CDR2 SVGAGI. Trimming removed 5 bases from V and 4 bases from J; junction bases left unmatched: 4. The CDR3 bases are TGTGCCAGCAGTCCTCGGGACAGTAATGAAAAACTGTTTTTT. Protein sequence: CASSPRDSNEKLFF.

V is TRBV10-3 and J is TRBJ1-2, with TRBD1 as a possible D gene (5 bases). In germline, CDR1 is ENHRY, CDR2 SYGVKD. CDR3 size: 14 residues. V shed 2 bases and J shed 2 bases, with 9 bases lying between them. The CDR3 bases are TGTGCCATCAGTGAGAAGGGGCTGAACTATGGCTACACCTTC. It specifies CAISEKGLNYGYTF.

V is TRBV7-2 and J is TRBJ2-1, with TRBD2 as a possible D gene (6 bases). The germline gives CDR1 SGHTA, CDR2 FQGNSA. V shed 6 bases and J shed 10 bases, with 16 bases lying between them. This CDR3 has 13 amino acids. CDR3 sequence: CASSPIAAQEQFF. The CDR3, as DNA: TGTGCCAGCAGTCCGATAGCGGCACAAGAGCAGTTCTTC.

The chain combines TRBV5-4 with TRBJ1-4; 8 bases agree with TRBD1. Germline lookup yields CDR1 SGHNT and CDR2 YYREEE (reference sequence). V trimming: 2 bases; J trimming: 0 bases; junction bases outside the gene matches: 9. The CDR3 consists of 18 residues. The CDR3 protein is CASSFYTGGPTTNEKLFF. In DNA form, the CDR3 reads TGTGCCAGCAGCTTTTATACAGGGGGACCCACAACTAATGAAAAACTGTTTTTT.

This chain's CDR3 is CASSLTSGGLNEQFF. The CDR3 region has the DNA TGCGCCAGCAGTCTGACTAGCGGGGGGCTCAATGAGCAGTTCTTC. The chain combines TRBV4-1 with TRBJ2-1, with 13 positions matching TRBD2. The CDR3 runs to 15 residues. With V trimmed by 6 bases and J by 6 bases, 5 bases remained unmatched. The germline gives CDR1 MGHRA, CDR2 YSYEKL.

The rearrangement joins TRBV4-1 to TRBJ2-7; perhaps TRBD2 as D (6 bases). Germline V gene sequence: CDR1 MGHRA, CDR2 YSYEKL. The CDR3 totals 15 residues. Trimming removed 5 bases at V and 0 bases at J, with 14 bases between. The CDR3 DNA follows: TGCGCCAGCAGCTTTCGGGACGGGAGCTCCTACGAGCAGTACTTC. Protein: CASSFRDGSSYEQYF.

This chain uses TRBV2 with TRBJ2-7; 9 nucleotides agree with TRBD1. V was clipped by 5 bases and J by 6 bases; unmatched bases: 11. From germline, CDR1 is SNHLY and CDR2 FYNNEI. This CDR3 comprises 15 residues. The CDR3 sequence is CASSRDRGGFAEQYF. In DNA, the CDR3 is TGTGCCAGCAGTAGAGACAGGGGGGGCTTCGCCGAGCAGTACTTC.

The chain employs TRBV6-5 and TRBJ2-2; possible D gene TRBD2, 6 bases. The germline CDR1 and CDR2 sequences are MNHEY and SVGAGI. CDR3 length equals 15 residues. V shed 1 base and J shed 2 bases, with 8 bases lying between them. CDR3 loop: CASSYLGGNTGELFF. The DNA for the CDR3 is TGTGCCAGCAGTTACTTGGGGGGAAACACCGGGGAGCTGTTTTTT.

The J gene is TRBJ2-7, the V gene TRBV4-3; perhaps TRBD2 as D (6 bases). Germline loops: CDR1 LGHNA, CDR2 YSLEER. The CDR3 is 13 amino acids. V lost 4 bases and J lost 3, with 10 bases in between. This CDR3 is CASSLRRGYEQYF. CDR3 bases: TGCGCCAGCAGCCTCCGGCGGGGCTACGAGCAGTACTTC.

This sequence joins TRBV28 and TRBJ2-3, with D perhaps TRBD2 (5 bases). This CDR3 is 15 amino acids long. Germline V gives CDR1 MDHEN, CDR2 SYDVKM. The V end was cut by 5 bases, the J end by 0 bases, with 12 bases between. DNA for the CDR3: TGTGCCAGCAGTCCCGAGACTACTAGCACAGATACGCAGTATTTT. It codes for CASSPETTSTDTQYF.

This clone showed up just once. The J gene is TRBJ2-1, the V gene TRBV29-1, with 9 nucleotides matching TRBD2. There are 19 residues in the CDR3. Germline V gene lookup returns CDR1 SQVTM and CDR2 ANQGSEA. V trimming: 3 bases; J trimming: 7 bases; junction bases outside the gene matches: 22. In nucleotides, the CDR3 is TGCAGCGTTGAGCAACAGTGGGCTAGCGGGACTTCTGGGGAGAATGAGCAGTTCTTC. Amino acids: CSVEQQWASGTSGENEQFF.

The rearrangement links TRBV6-1 to TRBJ1-5; D call uncertain. The V end was cut by 3 bases, the J end by 1 base, with 10 bases between. The CDR3 runs to 15 residues. Germline V gene lookup returns CDR1 MNHNS and CDR2 SASEGT. The CDR3: CASSESGYSNQPQHF. CDR3 in DNA: TGTGCCAGCAGTGAGTCGGGGTACAGCAATCAGCCCCAGCATTTT.

This clone was counted between two and nine times. This chain links TRBV2 with TRBJ2-5; 11 bases are a match to TRBD2. Germline CDR1 is SNHLY and CDR2 is FYNNEI. Trimming removed 6 bases from V and 3 bases from J; junction bases left unmatched: 9. The CDR3 has 16 residues. As DNA, the CDR3 is TGTGCCAGCAGGGAAAGACTAGCGGGAAAGGAAGAGACCCAGTACTTC. Translation: CASRERLAGKEETQYF.

A remark on this clone: The junction and the germline gene differ at one end; a read error may be behind it. The chain links TRBV5-1 to TRBJ1-1; D remains ambiguous. The CDR3 sequence is 15 residues long. Germline-derived CDR1 and CDR2 are SGHRS and YFSETQ. The CDR3, as DNA: TGCGCCAGCACCTTGACCCGGGGTATGAACACTGAAGCTTTCTTT. Amino acids: CASTLTRGMNTEAFF. The variable domain in full, with the rest retrieved from reference TRBV5-1 and TRBJ1-1, is KAGVTQTPRYLIKTRGQQVTLSCSPISGHRSVSWYQQTPGQGLQFLFEYFSETQRNKGNFPGRFSGRQFSNSRSEMNVSTLELGDSALYLCASTLTRGMNTEAFFGQGTRLTVV.

The genes are TRBV19 and TRBJ2-3, with 9 bases lining up with TRBD2. Per germline, CDR1 LNHDA and CDR2 SQIVND (reference sequence). The CDR3 sequence is 15 residues long. Trimming at V came to 3 bases and at J to 2 bases, leaving 3 bases not matched to a gene. Here the CDR3 reads CASSMGLANTDTQYF. CDR3 in DNA: TGTGCCAGTAGTATGGGACTAGCTAACACAGATACGCAGTATTTT.

The chain carries TRBV13 and TRBJ2-7; weak D call: TRBD1 (6 bases). The CDR3 consists of 16 residues. Germline values: CDR1 PRHDT, CDR2 FYEKMQ (reference sequence). The V and J ends lost 5 bases and 3 bases respectively, with 20 bases between them. CDR3 DNA sequence: TGTGCCAGCAGCCTAACCCACAGGGAATTGGACTACGAGCAGTACTTC. It encodes CASSLTHRELDYEQYF.

The genes are TRBV6-4 and TRBJ2-1, with 14 bases aligning to TRBD2. CDR1 is MRHNA and CDR2 is SNTAGT in the germline V gene. The CDR3 is 14 amino acids. Unmatched junction bases numbered 0, after V lost 2 bases and J lost 9 bases. The CDR3 protein is CASSDGTSGSEQFF. The CDR3 DNA reads as TGTGCCAGCAGTGACGGGACTAGCGGGAGTGAGCAGTTCTTC.

The chain uses TRBV28 and TRBJ1-5; D gene ambiguous. There are 12 residues in the CDR3. CDR1 and CDR2 (germline): MDHEN, SYDVKM. V lost 8 bases and J lost 5, with 10 bases in between. CDR3 in DNA: TGTGCCAGCGGCCCTAGTGATCAGCCCCAGCATTTT. Translation: CASGPSDQPQHF.